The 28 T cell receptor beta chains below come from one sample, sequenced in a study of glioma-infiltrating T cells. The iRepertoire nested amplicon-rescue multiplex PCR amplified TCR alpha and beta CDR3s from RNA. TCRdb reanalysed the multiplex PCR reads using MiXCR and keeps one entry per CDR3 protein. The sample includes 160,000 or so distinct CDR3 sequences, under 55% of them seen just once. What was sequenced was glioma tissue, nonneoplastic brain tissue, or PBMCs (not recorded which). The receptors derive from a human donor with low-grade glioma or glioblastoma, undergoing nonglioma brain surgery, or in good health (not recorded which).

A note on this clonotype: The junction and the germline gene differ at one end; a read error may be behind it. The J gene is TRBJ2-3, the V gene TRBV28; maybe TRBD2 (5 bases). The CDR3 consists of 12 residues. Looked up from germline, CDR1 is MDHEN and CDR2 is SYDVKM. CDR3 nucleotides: TGTGCCAGCAGTCTTGGGGAGCGAAGAGCATTTTTT. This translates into CASSLGERRAFF. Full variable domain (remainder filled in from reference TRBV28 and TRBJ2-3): DVKVTQSSRYLVKRTGEKVFLECVQDMDHENMFWYRQDPGLGLRLIYFSYDVKMKEKGDIPEGYSVSREKKERFSLILESASTNQTSMYLCASSLGERRAFFGPGTRLTVL.

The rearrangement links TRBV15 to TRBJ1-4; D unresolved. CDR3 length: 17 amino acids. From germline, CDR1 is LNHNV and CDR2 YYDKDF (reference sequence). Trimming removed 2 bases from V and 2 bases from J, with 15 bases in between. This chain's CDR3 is CATSRYHGMRTNEKLFF. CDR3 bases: TGTGCCACCAGCAGATATCATGGAATGAGGACTAATGAAAAACTGTTTTTT.

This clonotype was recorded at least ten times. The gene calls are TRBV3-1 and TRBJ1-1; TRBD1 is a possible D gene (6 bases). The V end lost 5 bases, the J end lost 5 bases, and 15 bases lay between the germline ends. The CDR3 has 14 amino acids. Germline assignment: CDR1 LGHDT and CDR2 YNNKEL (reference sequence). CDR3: CASSEGGKRTEAFF. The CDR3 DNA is TGTGCCAGCAGCGAGGGGGGTAAAAGGACTGAAGCTTTCTTT.

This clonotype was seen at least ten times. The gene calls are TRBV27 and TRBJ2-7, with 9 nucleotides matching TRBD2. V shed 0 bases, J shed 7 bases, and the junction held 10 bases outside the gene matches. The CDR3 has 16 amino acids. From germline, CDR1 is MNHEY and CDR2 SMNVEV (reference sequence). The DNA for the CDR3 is TGTGCCAGCAGTTTATCAGTGCGCCCGGGACTAGCAGAGCAGTACTTC. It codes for CASSLSVRPGLAEQYF.

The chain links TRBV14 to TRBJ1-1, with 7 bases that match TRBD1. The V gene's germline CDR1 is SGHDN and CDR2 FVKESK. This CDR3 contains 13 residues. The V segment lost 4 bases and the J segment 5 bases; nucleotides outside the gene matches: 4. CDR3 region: CASSLLQGTEAFF. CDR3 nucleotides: TGTGCCAGCAGCCTCTTACAGGGGACTGAAGCTTTCTTT.

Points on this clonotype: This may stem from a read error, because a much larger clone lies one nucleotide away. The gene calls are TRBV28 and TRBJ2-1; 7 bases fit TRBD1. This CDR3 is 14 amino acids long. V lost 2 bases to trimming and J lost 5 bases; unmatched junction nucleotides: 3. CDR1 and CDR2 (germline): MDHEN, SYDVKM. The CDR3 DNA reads TGTGCCAGCAGTTTAGGACAGGAGGACAATGAGCAGTTCTTC. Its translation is CASSLGQEDNEQFF.

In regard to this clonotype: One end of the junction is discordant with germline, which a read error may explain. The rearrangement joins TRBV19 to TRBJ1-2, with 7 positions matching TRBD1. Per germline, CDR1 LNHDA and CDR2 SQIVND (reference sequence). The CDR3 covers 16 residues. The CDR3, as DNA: TGTGCCAGTAGTAGAGCTAACAGGGGACTTAACTATGGCTACAGCTTC. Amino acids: CASSRANRGLNYGYSF.

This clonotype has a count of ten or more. As DNA, the CDR3 is TGCAGCGCGGGACAGCGGCACACTGAAGCTTTCTTT. This gives the protein CSAGQRHTEAFF. The J gene is TRBJ1-1, the V gene TRBV29-1; TRBD1 agrees at 7 bases. Trimming took 7 bases from V and 3 from J; bases not matched to a gene: 5. The CDR3 is 12 residues long. Germline V gene data show CDR1 as SQVTM and CDR2 as ANQGSEA.

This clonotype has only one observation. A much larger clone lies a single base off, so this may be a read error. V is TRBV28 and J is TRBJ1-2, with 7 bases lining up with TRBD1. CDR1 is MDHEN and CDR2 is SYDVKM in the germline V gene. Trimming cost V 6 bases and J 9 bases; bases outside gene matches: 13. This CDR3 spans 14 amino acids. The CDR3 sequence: CASRPQGQRYCYTF. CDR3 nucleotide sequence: TGTGCCAGCAGACCGCAGGGACAGCGATATTGCTACACCTTC.

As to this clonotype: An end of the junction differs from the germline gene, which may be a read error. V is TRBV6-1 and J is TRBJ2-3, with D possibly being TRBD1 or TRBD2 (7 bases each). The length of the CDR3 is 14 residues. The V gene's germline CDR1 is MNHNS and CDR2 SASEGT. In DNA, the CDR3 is TGTGCCAGCACTGTTGGGAGGGGGACAGATAAGCAGTATTTT. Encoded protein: CASTVGRGTDKQYF.

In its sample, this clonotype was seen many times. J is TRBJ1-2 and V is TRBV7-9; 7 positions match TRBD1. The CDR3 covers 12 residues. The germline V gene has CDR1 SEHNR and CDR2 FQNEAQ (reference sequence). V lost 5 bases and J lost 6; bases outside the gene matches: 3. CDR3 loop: CASSPGTDGYTF. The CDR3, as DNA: TGTGCCAGCAGCCCGGGGACAGATGGCTACACCTTC.

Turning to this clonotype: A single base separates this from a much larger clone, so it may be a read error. In DNA, the CDR3 is TGTGCCAGCAGTGAAGACGTGTACTATGGCTACACCTTC. This translates into CASSEDVYYGYTF. The chain uses TRBV2 and TRBJ1-2; D gene unclear. V was trimmed by 1 base and J by 3 bases, leaving 6 bases between them. CDR3 length: 13 residues. Germline V gene lookup returns CDR1 SNHLY and CDR2 FYNNEI.

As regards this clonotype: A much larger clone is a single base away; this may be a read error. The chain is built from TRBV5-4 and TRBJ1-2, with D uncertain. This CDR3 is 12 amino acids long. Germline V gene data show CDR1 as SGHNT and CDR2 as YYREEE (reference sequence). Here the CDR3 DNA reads TGTGCCAGCAGCTTGACGGACTATGGCTACGCCTTC. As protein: CASSLTDYGYAF.

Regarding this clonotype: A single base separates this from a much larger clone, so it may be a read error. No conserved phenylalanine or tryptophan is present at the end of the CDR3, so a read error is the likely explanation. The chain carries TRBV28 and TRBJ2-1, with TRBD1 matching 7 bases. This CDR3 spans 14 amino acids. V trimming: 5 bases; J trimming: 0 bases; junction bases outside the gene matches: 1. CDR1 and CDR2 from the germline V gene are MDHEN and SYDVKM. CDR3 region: CASSDRASYNEQFL. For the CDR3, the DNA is TGTGCCAGCAGTGACAGGGCCTCCTACAATGAGCAGTTCCTC.

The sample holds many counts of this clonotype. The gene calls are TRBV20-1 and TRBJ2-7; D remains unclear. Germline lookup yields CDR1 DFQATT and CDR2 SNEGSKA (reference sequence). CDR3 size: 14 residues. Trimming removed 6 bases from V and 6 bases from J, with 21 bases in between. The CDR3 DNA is TGCAGTGCGCCTCAAATGGGCTTCGAGTCCGAGCAGTACTTC. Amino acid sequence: CSAPQMGFESEQYF.

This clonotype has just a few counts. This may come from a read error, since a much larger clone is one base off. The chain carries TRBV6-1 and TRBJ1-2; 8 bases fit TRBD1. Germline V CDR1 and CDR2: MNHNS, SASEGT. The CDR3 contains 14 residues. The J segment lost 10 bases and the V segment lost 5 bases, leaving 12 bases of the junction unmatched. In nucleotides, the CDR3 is TGTGCCAGCAGTCCTAGTACAGGGGGGGATGTCTACACCTTC. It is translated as CASSPSTGGDVYTF.

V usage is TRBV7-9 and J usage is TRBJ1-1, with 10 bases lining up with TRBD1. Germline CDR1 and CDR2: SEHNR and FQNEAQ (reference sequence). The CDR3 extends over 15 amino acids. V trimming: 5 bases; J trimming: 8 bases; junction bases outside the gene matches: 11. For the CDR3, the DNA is TGTGCCAGCAGCGTCCAGACAGGGGGCTTCGGAGAAGCTTTCTTT. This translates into CASSVQTGGFGEAFF.

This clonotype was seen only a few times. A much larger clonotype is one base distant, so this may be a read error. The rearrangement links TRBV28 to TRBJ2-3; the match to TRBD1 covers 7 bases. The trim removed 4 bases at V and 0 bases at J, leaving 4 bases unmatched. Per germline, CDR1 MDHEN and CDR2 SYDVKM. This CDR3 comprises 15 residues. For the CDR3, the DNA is TGTGCCAGCAGTTCTGAGGGACAGAGCACAGATACGCAGTATTTT. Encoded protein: CASSSEGQSTDTQYF.

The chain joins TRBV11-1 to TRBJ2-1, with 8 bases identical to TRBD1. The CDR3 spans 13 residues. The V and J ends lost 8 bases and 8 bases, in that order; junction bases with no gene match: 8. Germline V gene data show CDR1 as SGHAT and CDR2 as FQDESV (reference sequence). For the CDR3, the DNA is TGTGCCAGCGGGTGGACAGGGCGACATGAGCAGTTCTTC. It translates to CASGWTGRHEQFF.

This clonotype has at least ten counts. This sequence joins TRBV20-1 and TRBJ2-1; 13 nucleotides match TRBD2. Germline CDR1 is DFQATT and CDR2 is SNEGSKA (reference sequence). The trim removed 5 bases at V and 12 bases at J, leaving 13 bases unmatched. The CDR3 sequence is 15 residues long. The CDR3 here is CSADAGTSGKQGQFF. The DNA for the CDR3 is TGCAGTGCTGATGCCGGGACTAGCGGGAAGCAAGGGCAGTTCTTC.

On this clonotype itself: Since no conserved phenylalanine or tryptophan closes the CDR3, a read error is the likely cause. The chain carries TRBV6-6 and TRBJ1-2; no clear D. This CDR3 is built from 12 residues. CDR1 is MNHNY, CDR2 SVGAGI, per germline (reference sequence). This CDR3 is CAISGAEDGYTL. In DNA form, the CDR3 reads TGTGCCATCAGTGGAGCAGAGGATGGCTACACCTTA.

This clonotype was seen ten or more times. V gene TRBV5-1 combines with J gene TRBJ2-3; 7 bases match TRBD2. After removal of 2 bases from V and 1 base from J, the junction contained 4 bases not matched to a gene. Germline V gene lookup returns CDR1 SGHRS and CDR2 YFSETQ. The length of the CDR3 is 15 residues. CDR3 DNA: TGCGCCAGCAGCTTCGCGGGAGAGGGCACAGATACGCAGTATTTT. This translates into CASSFAGEGTDTQYF.

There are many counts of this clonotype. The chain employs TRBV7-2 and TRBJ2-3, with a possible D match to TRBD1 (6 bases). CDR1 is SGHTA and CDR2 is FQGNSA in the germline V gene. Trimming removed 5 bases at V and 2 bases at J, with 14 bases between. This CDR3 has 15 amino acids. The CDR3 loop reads CASSRGGDLTDTQYF. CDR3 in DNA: TGTGCCAGCAGCCGAGGGGGAGACCTCACAGATACGCAGTATTTT.

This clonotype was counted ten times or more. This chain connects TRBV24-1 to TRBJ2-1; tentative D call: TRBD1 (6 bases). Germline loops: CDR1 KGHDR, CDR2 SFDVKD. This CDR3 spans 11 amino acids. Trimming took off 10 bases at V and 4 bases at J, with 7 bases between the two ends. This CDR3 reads CATGGYNEQFF. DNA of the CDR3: TGTGCCACAGGGGGATACAATGAGCAGTTCTTC.

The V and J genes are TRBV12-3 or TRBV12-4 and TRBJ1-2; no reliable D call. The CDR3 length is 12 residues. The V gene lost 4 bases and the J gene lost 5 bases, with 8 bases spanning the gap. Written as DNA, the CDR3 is TGTGCCAGCAGTTCGGAACCTTATGGCTACACCTTC. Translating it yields CASSSEPYGYTF.

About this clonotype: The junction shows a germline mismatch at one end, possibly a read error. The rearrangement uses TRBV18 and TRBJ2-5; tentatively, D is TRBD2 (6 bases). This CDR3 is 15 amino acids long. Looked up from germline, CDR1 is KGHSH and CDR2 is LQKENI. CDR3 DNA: TGTGCCATCTCATCTCAGGGAGGCAAAGGAGAGACCCAGTACTTC. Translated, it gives CAISSQGGKGETQYF.

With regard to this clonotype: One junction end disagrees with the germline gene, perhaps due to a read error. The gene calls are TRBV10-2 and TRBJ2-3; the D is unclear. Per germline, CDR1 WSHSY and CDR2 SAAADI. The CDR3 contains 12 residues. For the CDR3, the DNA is TGCGCCGCCGGGCCTAGGATGGGTACCCAGTACTTT. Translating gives CAAGPRMGTQYF.

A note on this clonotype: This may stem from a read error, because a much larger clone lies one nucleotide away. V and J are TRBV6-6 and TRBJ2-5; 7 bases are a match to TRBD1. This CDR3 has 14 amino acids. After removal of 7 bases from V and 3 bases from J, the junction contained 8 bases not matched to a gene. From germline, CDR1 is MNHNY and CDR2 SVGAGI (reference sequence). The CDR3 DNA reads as TGTGCCAGCACGATGGGACAGTGTAAAGAGACCCAGTACTTC. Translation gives CASTMGQCKETQYF.